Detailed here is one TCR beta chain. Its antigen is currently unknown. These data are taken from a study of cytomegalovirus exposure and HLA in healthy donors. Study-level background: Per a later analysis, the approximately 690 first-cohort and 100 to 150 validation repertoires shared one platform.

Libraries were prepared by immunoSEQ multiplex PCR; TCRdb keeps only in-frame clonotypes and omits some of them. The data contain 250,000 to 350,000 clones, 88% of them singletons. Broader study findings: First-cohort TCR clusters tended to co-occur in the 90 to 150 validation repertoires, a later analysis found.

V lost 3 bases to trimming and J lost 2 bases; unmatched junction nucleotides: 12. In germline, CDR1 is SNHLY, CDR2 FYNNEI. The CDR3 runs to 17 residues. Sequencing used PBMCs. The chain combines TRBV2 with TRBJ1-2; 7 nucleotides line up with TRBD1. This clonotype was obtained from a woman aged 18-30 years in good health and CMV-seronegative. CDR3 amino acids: CASSDHSTGLSNYGYTF. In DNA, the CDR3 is TGTGCCAGCAGTGACCATTCGACAGGGCTGTCCAACTATGGCTACACCTTC.